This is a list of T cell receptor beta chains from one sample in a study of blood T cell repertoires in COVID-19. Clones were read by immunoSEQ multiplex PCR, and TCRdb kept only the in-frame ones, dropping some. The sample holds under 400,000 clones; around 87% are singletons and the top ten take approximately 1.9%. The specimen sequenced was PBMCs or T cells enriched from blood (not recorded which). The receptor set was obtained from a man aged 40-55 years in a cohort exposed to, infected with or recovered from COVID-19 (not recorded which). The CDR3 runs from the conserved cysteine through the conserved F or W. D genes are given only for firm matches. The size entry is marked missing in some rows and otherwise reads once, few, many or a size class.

CDR3aa: CASSFGQNTEAFF; CDR3nt: TGTGCCAGCAGCTTTGGACAGAACACTGAAGCTTTCTTT; j_gene: TRBJ1-1; d_gene: .; abundance: .; v_gene: TRBV5-5
CDR3aa: CASSLVAGELGTQYF; CDR3nt: TGTGCCAGCAGCTTAGTGGCGGGAGAATTGGGTACGCAGTATTTT; j_gene: TRBJ2-3; d_gene: TRBD2; abundance: once; v_gene: TRBV7-2
CDR3aa: CASSYDDSYGYTF; CDR3nt: TGTGCCAGCAGTTACGATGACAGCTATGGCTACACCTTC; j_gene: TRBJ1-2; d_gene: .; abundance: .; v_gene: TRBV6-5
CDR3aa: CASSSFQRLRSYNEQFF; CDR3nt: TGTGCCAGCAGTTCTTTTCAGCGGTTACGCTCCTACAATGAGCAGTTCTTC; j_gene: TRBJ2-1; d_gene: .; abundance: .; v_gene: TRBV28
CDR3aa: CASSQSEHYEQYF; CDR3nt: TGTGCCAGCAGTCAGTCAGAACACTACGAGCAGTACTTC; j_gene: TRBJ2-7; d_gene: .; abundance: .; v_gene: TRBV9
CDR3aa: CASSQMRGQWSHEQYF; CDR3nt: TGTGCCAGCAGCCAAATGAGGGGACAGTGGTCCCACGAGCAGTACTTC; j_gene: TRBJ2-7; d_gene: TRBD1; abundance: .; v_gene: TRBV7-9
CDR3aa: CASSFSGLNTEAFF; CDR3nt: TGTGCCAGCAGTTTCAGCGGGTTGAACACTGAAGCTTTCTTT; j_gene: TRBJ1-1; d_gene: .; abundance: .; v_gene: TRBV6-2/TRBV6-3
CDR3aa: CAIQDPGTGNEKLFF; CDR3nt: TGTGCCATCCAAGATCCCGGGACAGGAAATGAAAAACTGTTTTTT; j_gene: TRBJ1-4; d_gene: TRBD1; abundance: .; v_gene: TRBV10-3
CDR3aa: CSAQDKAGSPLHF; CDR3nt: TGCAGCGCCCAGGACAAGGCCGGGTCACCCCTCCACTTT; j_gene: TRBJ1-6; d_gene: .; abundance: .; v_gene: TRBV29-1
CDR3aa: CASSRTIDRNYGYTF; CDR3nt: TGTGCCAGCAGCCGCACGATAGACAGGAACTATGGCTACACCTTC; j_gene: TRBJ1-2; d_gene: .; abundance: .; v_gene: TRBV5-5
CDR3aa: CASSLDRGPQHF; CDR3nt: TGTGCCAGCAGCTTAGACAGGGGACCCCAGCATTTT; j_gene: TRBJ1-5; d_gene: TRBD1; abundance: .; v_gene: TRBV5-4
CDR3aa: CAWSGGGGQPQHF; CDR3nt: TGTGCCTGGAGTGGGGGGGGCGGTCAGCCCCAGCATTTT; j_gene: TRBJ1-5; d_gene: .; abundance: few; v_gene: TRBV30
CDR3aa: CASAGTGSYEQYF; CDR3nt: TGTGCCAGTGCCGGGACAGGTTCCTACGAGCAGTACTTC; j_gene: TRBJ2-7; d_gene: TRBD1; abundance: .; v_gene: TRBV19
CDR3aa: CASKRGQGNNEQFF; CDR3nt: TGTGCCAGCAAAAGGGGACAGGGGAACAATGAGCAGTTCTTC; j_gene: TRBJ2-1; d_gene: TRBD1; abundance: .; v_gene: TRBV2
CDR3aa: CASSFKGIPPGNTIYF; CDR3nt: TGTGCCAGCAGCTTTAAGGGGATACCCCCTGGAAACACCATATATTTT; j_gene: TRBJ1-3; d_gene: .; abundance: .; v_gene: TRBV5-4
CDR3aa: CASIRATDQPQHF; CDR3nt: TGTGCCAGCATCAGGGCTACCGATCAGCCCCAGCATTTT; j_gene: TRBJ1-5; d_gene: .; abundance: .; v_gene: TRBV28
CDR3aa: CASSPSGQGTEAFF; CDR3nt: TGTGCCAGCTCACCATCCGGACAGGGAACTGAAGCTTTCTTT; j_gene: TRBJ1-1; d_gene: TRBD1; abundance: .; v_gene: TRBV18
CDR3aa: CASSVSYEQYF; CDR3nt: TGTGCCAGCAGCGTCTCTTACGAGCAGTACTTC; j_gene: TRBJ2-7; d_gene: .; abundance: .; v_gene: TRBV11-2